This T cell receptor (beta chain) was documented in a study of cytomegalovirus exposure and HLA in healthy donors (dated by TCRdb to about 2017). Regarding the research as a whole: An earlier analysis of roughly 630 of the donors reported 276 Gb of sequence data and about 100 million unique TCR beta sequences from approximately 180 million T cells. About 300 gigabases of sequencing data and approximately 85 million unique TCR sequences were included in an early release covering roughly 600 HLA-typed donors. The genetic ancestry cluster associated with self-reported Caucasian donors included roughly four fifths of the roughly 360 genotyped donors. The study aimed to test whether signatures of past pathogen exposure could be identified by cataloging public T cell receptors. The T cell repertoires of several hundred subjects were profiled by immunosequencing and related to cytomegalovirus serostatus. In addition to the first cohort of about 650 subjects, a separate validation cohort of under 150 different subjects was used. To predict cytomegalovirus infection status, the study brought together high-throughput TCR immunosequencing, statistical association of individual TCRs with disease status, and machine learning. A later analysis re-analyzed previously published TCR beta repertoires from 666 donors and added high-resolution HLA genotyping to study TCR occurrence patterns. The later analysis used no new phenotypic data to find candidate immune exposures, relying instead on TCR beta sequences and their occurrence across donors. An earlier analysis of 587 of the donors applied high-throughput TCR beta sequencing to assess whether each TCR beta V gene segment acted as functional or pseudogenic. Donor age, sex, ethnicity and CMV serostatus were compiled together with the repertoire data. In a later genetic analysis, genome-wide SNP genotypes for 398 of the 666 donors were used, and that subset was treated as a discovery cohort. All discovery cohort repertoires had been generated using a single sequencing platform. HLA typing covered class I and class II loci at four-digit resolution. Typing coverage differed by locus: A, B, C, DRB1 and DQB1 were typed in about 620-640 donors, DQA1 in 522, DPA1 in over 600, and DPB1 in about 450. Roughly 5 DR-DQ haplotypes were handled as single units for association and clustering, since linkage in the cohort was strong. Across 398 genotyped donors of the cohort, an average of approximately 220,000 unique TCR beta nucleotide sequences per donor were sequenced, and approximately 17% of those sequences were non-productive. Here is what the overall study found, with its caveats: An earlier analysis of approximately 540 of the donors showed that most TCR beta V segments appeared in productive rearrangements either about 87% or about 30% of the time, which broadly matched IMGT annotations. CMV serostatus was the only immune exposure information available for the cohort. Because counts were too low, fewer than 20 rarely observed V segments, including chromosome 9 orphons, were excluded from the earlier analysis of a few hundred of the donors. According to the authors, the approach could potentially be generalized to other disease states and immunological phenotypes. Compared with equally common non-associated chains, HLA-associated TCR beta chains in a later analysis were more clonally expanded and had lower generation probabilities. In vitro tests confirmed that a few of the cytomegalovirus-associated TCR beta chains recognize cytomegalovirus antigens. Across donors, most TCR sequences were observed very rarely, whereas some public TCRs were present in many individuals. This cohort had only TCR beta chains sequenced, and the lack of alpha or paired-chain data limited which features could be detected. Strong co-occurrence of HLA alleles, especially DR and DQ, made assigning TCR associations to individual alleles difficult. The study gave a list of some 150 TCR beta chains associated with cytomegalovirus. Correlated functional status among segregating V segments might reflect linkage disequilibrium, but an unknown experimental factor could not be ruled out. Roughly uniform sequencing depth across donors was assumed in presence/absence analyses, although this assumption may not hold. According to a later analysis, TCR association rates differed among HLA loci, with DRB1 alleles showing the most associated TCRs and HLA-C alleles showing the fewest. In a later analysis, several top co-occurrence clusters were reported to appear linked to parvovirus B19, influenza, CMV and Epstein-Barr virus. In both the original and validation cohorts, the classifier was reported to diagnose cytomegalovirus status with high specificity and sensitivity. Because HLA typing was missing for some donors at each locus, association tests included only the typed subset. A group of highly shared sequence variants was considered likely to be a technical artifact of the sequencing pipeline. Specific HLA alleles were associated with 15,000 to 20,000 TCR beta sequences at a false discovery rate of 0.05 in a later analysis. A further reported finding was that TCR beta sequences accurately predicted the HLA-A and HLA-B alleles for most subjects in the first cohort. According to a later analysis, most CMV-associated TCR beta chains appeared to be HLA-restricted, and the HLA associations seemed to be driven largely by CMV exposure. In a later genetic analysis, fewer N-insertions in productive TCRs were reported among donors in an Asian-associated ancestry cluster than the approximately 630-donor mean. An association between a missense DCLRE1C variant and V-gene and J-gene trimming of TCR beta chains was found in a later genetic analysis and replicated in an independent cohort.

Concerning this clone itself: What antigen it recognizes has not been identified. No base qualities exist here, and no much larger clone lies one base off it.

Libraries came from the immunoSEQ multiplex PCR assay. For the multiplex PCR, a mixture combining 60 forward primers for TCR Vbeta segments and 13 reverse primers for TCR Jbeta segments was used. The CDR3 region of rearranged TCR beta genes was amplified from genomic DNA with a multiplex PCR assay. Amplified TCR beta libraries were sequenced as 87-base-pair reads on the Illumina HiSeq System. The original pipeline was this. A later analysis counted about 80 million unique TCR beta chains across the 640 or so repertoires, and some 11 million of these chains were shared by at least two donors. Raw reads were error-corrected and collapsed into unique sequences by a nearest-neighbor algorithm in which closely related sequences were merged to remove PCR and sequencing errors. To assign V, D and J gene segments, CDR3 sequences were aligned to IMGT reference sequences. For a sequence to be retained, a match of at least six nucleotides was required to both a V gene segment and a J gene segment. A rearrangement counted as productive if the CDR3 had no stop codons and remained in frame with V and J, and every other rearrangement counted as non-productive. Following IMGT convention, CDR3 was defined as the stretch from the second conserved V-encoded cysteine to the conserved J-encoded phenylalanine. Sequences without an unambiguous match to a single V gene segment were excluded from the earlier analysis of several hundred of the donors. An earlier analysis of several hundred of the donors classified V segments as functional when productive rearrangements were above 56.7% and as segregating when the standard deviation between donors was above 5%. To diagnose cytomegalovirus status from the catalog of TCR beta chain sequences, a statistical classification framework was built. A later analysis assigned V and J genes by comparing TCR nucleotide sequences with IMGT/GENE-DB human TR gene sequences. A later analysis assigned CDR3 sequences and most-parsimonious VDJ recombination scenarios with the TCRdist pipeline. A later analysis defined each TCR beta chain by its CDR3 amino acid sequence plus V-gene family, and excluded reads lacking a unique V-gene family. A later analysis removed 600 or so highly shared, low-generation-probability nucleotide sequences to deal with suspected cross-contamination and a sequencing artifact. A later analysis calculated a clonal expansion index for each public chain from normalized within-repertoire ranks of inferred template counts. Generation probabilities in a later analysis came from a VDJ recombination model fitted to out-of-frame rearrangements, and those results were checked against IGoR. In a later analysis, hypergeometric tests were used to score TCR-TCR, TCR-HLA and TCR-CMV co-occurrence, with a repertoire-size bias correction applied to TCR pairs. In a later analysis, false discovery rates were estimated by permuting HLA or CMV assignments 20 times. In a later analysis, co-occurring TCRs were grouped with DBSCAN, and TCRdist sequence similarity was added when clustering was performed within HLA-allele-positive subsets. Co-occurrence clustering excluded repertoires with fewer than 30,000 or more than 120,000 public chains, plus five with anomalous nucleotide sharing. Imported from immuneACCESS, the table was reduced by TCRdb to in-frame sequences with V and J called. These copies leave out some clones; in studies compared against another copy, an unresolved V gene accounts for under half, and the cause of the remainder is not known. V and J calls and clone size are given by that table; D and trimming were obtained from the DNA. The sample table shows 160,000 or so clones, and around 80% are seen once. Of the sample, 4.5% to 6% falls within the top ten clones.

In total, around 600 healthy bone marrow donors made up the cohort. At the time of sampling, all cohort members were nominally healthy, though unrecorded immune exposures were likely present. The donor was CMV seronegative and belonged to the group of 352 seronegative cohort members. Each donor provided a peripheral blood sample, and peripheral blood mononuclear cells were used for TCR beta sequencing. The Qiagen DNeasy Blood Extraction Kit was used to extract genomic DNA from the blood cell samples. The receptor comes from a man aged 35 to 55 in good health and CMV-seronegative. The specimen sequenced was PBMCs.

This receptor carries the CDR3 CASSPPGGTKHYGYTF. Read as DNA, the sequence is TGCGCCAGCAGCCCGCCGGGGGGGACAAAACACTATGGCTACACCTTC. The rearrangement joined TRBV5-1 to TRBJ1-2; TRBD1 is possibly the D segment (6 matching bases). Counted from cysteine to phenylalanine, this CDR3 has 16 amino acids. Only CDR3 DNA remains: 48 bases, in frame from the first base. Trimming removed 4 bases from V and 3 bases from J, leaving 19 bases between the germline ends. In the germline V gene, CDR1 corresponds to SGHRS and CDR2 to YFSETQ.